This entry lists 18 T cell receptor beta chains sequenced from one sample in a study of blood T cell repertoires in COVID-19. Assay: immunoSEQ multiplex PCR; the TCRdb copy retains only in-frame clones and omits some. The table lists some 250,000 clones, 80% to 90% of them singletons. The sequencing sample was made of PBMCs or T cells enriched from blood (not recorded which). The receptor source for this set is a woman in her fifties or sixties who had recovered from COVID-19.

There are a few counts of this clone. This chain's CDR3 is CSAYRGRAFF. CDR3 nucleotides: TGCAGTGCTTACAGGGGGAGAGCTTTCTTT. The chain couples TRBV20-1 to TRBJ1-1, with 8 bases matching TRBD1. The CDR3 contains 10 residues. The junction had 3 bases not matched to a gene; V was cut back by 5 bases and J by 10 bases. The germline CDR1 and CDR2 sequences are DFQATT and SNEGSKA (reference sequence).

V gene TRBV5-6 combines with J gene TRBJ2-2, with 7 bases identical to TRBD1. The CDR3 runs 17 residues. Germline CDR1 and CDR2: SGHDT and YYEEEE. Trimming at V came to 0 bases and at J to 4 bases, leaving 9 bases not matched to a gene. CDR3: CASSLAQTGSGTGELFF. In DNA, the CDR3 is TGTGCCAGCAGCTTGGCTCAGACAGGGTCGGGCACCGGGGAGCTGTTTTTT.

V is TRBV4-1 and J is TRBJ1-2, with 10 positions matching TRBD1. The CDR3 is 15 amino acids. V lost 2 bases and J lost 2; bases outside the gene matches: 2. Per germline, CDR1 MGHRA and CDR2 YSYEKL. CDR3 sequence reads: CASSQTGQGNYGYTF. In DNA, the CDR3 is TGCGCCAGCAGCCAAACGGGACAGGGGAACTATGGCTACACCTTC.

The chain links TRBV18 to TRBJ2-7, with D tentatively TRBD1 (7 bases). Germline V gene lookup returns CDR1 KGHSH and CDR2 LQKENI. The CDR3 length is 15 residues. V lost 6 bases to trimming and J lost 1 base, with 16 bases between them. The CDR3 reads CASSLQGTFSYEQYF. The CDR3 DNA reads as TGTGCCAGCTCGCTACAGGGGACTTTTTCCTACGAGCAGTACTTC.

J is TRBJ1-1 and V is TRBV5-1; 10 positions match TRBD1. The CDR3 consists of 14 residues. With V trimmed by 2 bases and J by 6 bases, 4 bases remained unmatched. Germline V gene data show CDR1 as SGHRS and CDR2 as YFSETQ. The CDR3 region has the DNA TGCGCCAGCAGCTTACGGACAGGGGGTCCTGAAGCTTTCTTT. Translation: CASSLRTGGPEAFF.

The chain combines TRBV7-9 with TRBJ2-2; 12 positions agree with TRBD2. In germline, CDR1 is SEHNR, CDR2 FQNEAQ (reference sequence). Trimming at V came to 5 bases and at J to 0 bases, leaving 7 bases not matched to a gene. CDR3 length: 18 amino acids. CDR3 in DNA: TGTGCCAGCAGCCCCGTGGCTAGCGGGAGGGCGAACACCGGGGAGCTGTTTTTT. Its translation: CASSPVASGRANTGELFF.

V and J are TRBV10-3 and TRBJ2-1; weak D call: TRBD2 (5 bases). The germline V and J ends were trimmed by 5 bases and 3 bases, with 11 bases remaining between them. The germline gives CDR1 ENHRY, CDR2 SYGVKD. CDR3 size: 14 residues. The CDR3 protein is CAISPEEDYNEQFF. CDR3 nucleotide sequence: TGTGCCATCAGTCCGGAGGAGGACTACAATGAGCAGTTCTTC.

The rearrangement links TRBV28 to TRBJ2-1; 15 bases agree with TRBD2. V lost 10 bases, J lost 9 bases, and 10 bases stayed unmatched. The CDR3 runs 15 residues. Per the germline V gene, CDR1 is MDHEN and CDR2 is SYDVKM. For the CDR3, the DNA is TGTGCCACCTATAGGACTAGCGGGAGGGCCATTGAGCAGTTCTTC. Translation: CATYRTSGRAIEQFF.

The rearrangement uses TRBV14 and TRBJ2-1; 12 positions match TRBD2. The CDR3 is made up of 17 amino acids. Per germline, CDR1 SGHDN and CDR2 FVKESK. Losses at the gene ends were 4 bases for V and 4 bases for J; bases not matched to a gene: 8. The CDR3 sequence is CASSLRLAGVPYNEQFF. The DNA for the CDR3 is TGTGCCAGCAGCCTCCGACTAGCGGGAGTCCCATACAATGAGCAGTTCTTC. The variable domain in full, completed from reference TRBV14 and TRBJ2-1, reads EAGVTQFPSHSVIEKGQTVTLRCDPISGHDNLYWYRRVMGKEIKFLLHFVKESKQDESGMPNNRFLAERTGGTYSTLKVQPAELEDSGVYFCASSLRLAGVPYNEQFFGPGTRLTVL.

Only a few counts were recorded for this clone. The chain couples TRBV29-1 to TRBJ1-3, with 7 bases that match TRBD1. This CDR3 contains 14 residues. J gave up 3 bases and V 6 bases, and 8 bases lay outside the gene matches. Germline V gene lookup returns CDR1 SQVTM and CDR2 ANQGSEA. The CDR3 loop reads CSVGQGGVGNTIYF. CDR3 coding DNA: TGCAGCGTCGGCCAGGGGGGAGTTGGAAACACCATATATTTT.

This sequence joins TRBV19 and TRBJ1-2, with D perhaps matching TRBD1 (6 bases). Trimming cost V 6 bases and J 8 bases, with 19 bases left between them. The germline V gene encodes CDR1 LNHDA and CDR2 SQIVND (reference sequence). The CDR3 contains 14 residues. DNA of the CDR3: TGTGCCAGTAGCATGACACATATCAGGGGAGGCTACACCTTC. Amino acid sequence: CASSMTHIRGGYTF.

In this sample, this clone turned up a few times. The chain carries TRBV11-2 and TRBJ1-2; 9 nucleotides align to TRBD1. Per the germline V gene, CDR1 is SGHAT and CDR2 is FQNNGV. CDR3 length: 16 amino acids. Trimming at V came to 6 bases and at J to 7 bases, leaving 15 bases not matched to a gene. The CDR3 is CASSLLIGQGLGGYTF. The CDR3 DNA follows: TGTGCCAGCAGTTTATTGATTGGACAGGGGCTCGGTGGCTACACCTTC.

CDR3 loop: CASSSYPQGMLGETQYF. CDR3 DNA sequence: TGCGCCAGCAGCTCGTATCCACAGGGGATGCTAGGGGAGACCCAGTACTTC. This chain links TRBV5-1 with TRBJ2-5; 7 bases fit TRBD1. The CDR3 runs 17 residues. Trimming removed 3 bases from V and 5 bases from J; junction bases left unmatched: 16. The germline CDR1 and CDR2 sequences are SGHRS and YFSETQ.

The rearrangement links TRBV28 to TRBJ2-5; no clear D. Deletions cut 2 bases from V and 10 bases from J, with 14 bases between. The germline V gene has CDR1 MDHEN and CDR2 SYDVKM. The CDR3 runs to 13 residues. The CDR3 protein is CASSLGTDHLQYF. CDR3 DNA sequence: TGTGCCAGCAGTTTAGGAACAGATCATCTCCAGTACTTC.

The gene calls are TRBV30 and TRBJ2-7, with TRBD2 matching over 15 bases. V shed 1 base and J 3 bases; nucleotides not matched to a gene: 16. The CDR3 loop spans 20 amino acids. The germline gives CDR1 GTSNPN, CDR2 SVGIG (reference sequence). The CDR3 DNA reads TGTGCCTGGAGTGACCCATACGGACTAGCGGGAGGGCCCCTTGTCTACGAGCAGTACTTC. Amino acids: CAWSDPYGLAGGPLVYEQYF.

V usage is TRBV2 and J usage is TRBJ1-1; D remains unclear. The CDR3 sequence is 13 residues long. The V gene lost 5 bases and the J gene lost 3 bases, with 10 bases spanning the gap. The germline V gene encodes CDR1 SNHLY and CDR2 FYNNEI. CDR3 nucleotide sequence: TGTGCCAGCAGTCCTCACAGATACACTGAAGCTTTCTTT. Amino acid sequence: CASSPHRYTEAFF.

The J gene is TRBJ2-1, the V gene TRBV7-9; maybe TRBD1 (5 bases). V lost 5 bases and J lost 7, with 6 bases in between. Germline CDR1 SEHNR, CDR2 FQNEAQ (reference sequence). The CDR3 consists of 11 residues. The CDR3, as DNA: TGTGCCAGCAGCAACAGGAATGAGCAGTTCTTC. Protein sequence: CASSNRNEQFF. Full variable domain (missing parts from reference TRBV7-9 and TRBJ2-1): DTGVSQNPRHKITKRGQNVTFRCDPISEHNRLYWYRQTLGQGPEFLTYFQNEAQLEKSRLLSDRFSAERPKGSFSTLEIQRTEQGDSAMYLCASSNRNEQFFGPGTRLTVL.

J is TRBJ1-5 and V is TRBV9; 8 positions match TRBD1. The CDR3 consists of 14 residues. J was trimmed by 5 bases and V by 3 bases; bases with no gene match: 4. Germline values: CDR1 SGDLS, CDR2 YYNGEE. As DNA, the CDR3 is TGTGCCAGCAGCGCAACAGGGGGTGATCAGCCCCAGCATTTT. This codes for CASSATGGDQPQHF.